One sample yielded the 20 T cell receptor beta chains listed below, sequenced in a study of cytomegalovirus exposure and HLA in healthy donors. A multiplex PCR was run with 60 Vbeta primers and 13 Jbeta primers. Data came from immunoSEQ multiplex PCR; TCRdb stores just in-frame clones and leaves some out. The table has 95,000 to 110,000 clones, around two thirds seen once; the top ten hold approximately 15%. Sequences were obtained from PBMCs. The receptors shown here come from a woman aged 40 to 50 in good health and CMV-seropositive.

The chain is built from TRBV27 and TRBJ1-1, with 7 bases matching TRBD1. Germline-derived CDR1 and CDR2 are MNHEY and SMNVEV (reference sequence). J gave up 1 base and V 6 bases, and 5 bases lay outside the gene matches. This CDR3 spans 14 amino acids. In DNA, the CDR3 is TGTGCCAGCAGCTTACAGGGGAGGAACACTGAAGCTTTCTTT. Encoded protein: CASSLQGRNTEAFF.

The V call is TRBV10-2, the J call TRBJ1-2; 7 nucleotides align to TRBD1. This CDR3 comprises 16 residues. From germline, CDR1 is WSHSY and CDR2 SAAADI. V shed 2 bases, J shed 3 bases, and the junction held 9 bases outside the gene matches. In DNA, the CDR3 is TGCGCCAGCAGTGAGACTCCCAGACAGGGTCACTATGGCTACACCTTC. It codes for CASSETPRQGHYGYTF.

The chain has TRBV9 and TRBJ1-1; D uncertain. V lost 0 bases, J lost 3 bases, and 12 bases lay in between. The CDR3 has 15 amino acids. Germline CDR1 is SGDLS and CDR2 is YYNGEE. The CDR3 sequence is CASSVDGSRYTEAFF. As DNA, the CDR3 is TGTGCCAGCAGCGTAGATGGGAGTCGTTACACTGAAGCTTTCTTT.

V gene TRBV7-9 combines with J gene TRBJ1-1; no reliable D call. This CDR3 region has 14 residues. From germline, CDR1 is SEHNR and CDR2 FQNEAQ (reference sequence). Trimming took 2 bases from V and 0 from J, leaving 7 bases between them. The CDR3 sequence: CASSLSTMNTEAFF. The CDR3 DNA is TGTGCCAGCAGCTTAAGTACAATGAACACTGAAGCTTTCTTT.

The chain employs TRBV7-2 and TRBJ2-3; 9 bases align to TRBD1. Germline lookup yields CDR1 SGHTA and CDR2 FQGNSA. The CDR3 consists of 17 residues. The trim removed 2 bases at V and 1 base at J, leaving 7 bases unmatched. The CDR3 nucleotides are TGTGCCAGCAGCTTATGGGGACAGGGAGGGGGCACAGATACGCAGTATTTT. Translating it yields CASSLWGQGGGTDTQYF.

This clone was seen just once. This CDR3 is CASSLAPLASTDTQYF. The CDR3 DNA is TGCGCCAGCAGCTTGGCGCCACTAGCTAGCACAGATACGCAGTATTTT. J is TRBJ2-3 and V is TRBV5-1, with D perhaps matching TRBD2 (6 bases). The V and J ends lost 0 bases and 0 bases respectively, with 11 bases between them. Germline V gene sequence: CDR1 SGHRS, CDR2 YFSETQ. CDR3 length: 16 amino acids.

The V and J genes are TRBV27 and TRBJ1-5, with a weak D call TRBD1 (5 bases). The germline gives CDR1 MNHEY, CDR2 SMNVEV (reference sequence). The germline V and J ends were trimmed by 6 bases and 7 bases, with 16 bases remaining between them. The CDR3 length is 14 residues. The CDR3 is CASRGQGGSQPQHF. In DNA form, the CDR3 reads TGTGCCAGCAGAGGGCAGGGAGGGAGCCAGCCCCAGCATTTT.

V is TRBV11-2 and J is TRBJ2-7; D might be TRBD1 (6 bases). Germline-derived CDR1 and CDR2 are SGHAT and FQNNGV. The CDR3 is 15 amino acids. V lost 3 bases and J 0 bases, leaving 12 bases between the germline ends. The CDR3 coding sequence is TGTGCCAGCAGCTTTTCCCAGGGGCCCTCCTACGAGCAGTACTTC. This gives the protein CASSFSQGPSYEQYF.

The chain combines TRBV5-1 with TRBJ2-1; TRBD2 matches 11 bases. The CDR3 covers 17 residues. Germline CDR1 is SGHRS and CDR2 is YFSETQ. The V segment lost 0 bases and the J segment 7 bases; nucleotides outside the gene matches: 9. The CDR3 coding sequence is TGCGCCAGCAGCTTGGCAGTATTAGCGGGGGGGCCAAATGAGCAGTTCTTC. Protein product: CASSLAVLAGGPNEQFF.

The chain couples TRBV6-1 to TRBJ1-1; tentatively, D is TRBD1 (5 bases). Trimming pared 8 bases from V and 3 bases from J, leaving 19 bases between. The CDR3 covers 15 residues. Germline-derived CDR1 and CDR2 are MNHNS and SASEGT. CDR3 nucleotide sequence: TGTGCCAGCGGCGGAAGGGGCAGGTTTGACACTGAAGCTTTCTTT. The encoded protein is CASGGRGRFDTEAFF.

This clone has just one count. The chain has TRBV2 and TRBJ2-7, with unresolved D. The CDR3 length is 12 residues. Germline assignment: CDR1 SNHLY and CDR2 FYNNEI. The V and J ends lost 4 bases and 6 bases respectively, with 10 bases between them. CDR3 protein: CASSVRFLEQYF. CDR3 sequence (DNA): TGTGCCAGCAGTGTCAGGTTTCTCGAGCAGTACTTC.

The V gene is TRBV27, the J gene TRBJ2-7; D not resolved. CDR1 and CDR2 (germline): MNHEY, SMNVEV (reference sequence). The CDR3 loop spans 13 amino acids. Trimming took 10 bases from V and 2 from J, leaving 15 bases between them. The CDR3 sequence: CATRLLAAYEQYF. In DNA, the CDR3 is TGTGCCACCCGCCTTTTGGCAGCCTACGAGCAGTACTTC.

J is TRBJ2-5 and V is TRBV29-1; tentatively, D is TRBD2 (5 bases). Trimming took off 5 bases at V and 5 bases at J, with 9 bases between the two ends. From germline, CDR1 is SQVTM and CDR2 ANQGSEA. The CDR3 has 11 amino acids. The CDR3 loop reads CSVRGHETQYF. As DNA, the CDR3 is TGCAGCGTTCGGGGTCATGAGACCCAGTACTTC.

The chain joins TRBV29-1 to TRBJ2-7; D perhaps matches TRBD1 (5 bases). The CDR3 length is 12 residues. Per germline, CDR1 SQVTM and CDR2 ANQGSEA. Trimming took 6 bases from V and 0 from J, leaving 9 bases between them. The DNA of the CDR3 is TGCAGCGTATCAGACAGCTCCTACGAGCAGTACTTC. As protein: CSVSDSSYEQYF.

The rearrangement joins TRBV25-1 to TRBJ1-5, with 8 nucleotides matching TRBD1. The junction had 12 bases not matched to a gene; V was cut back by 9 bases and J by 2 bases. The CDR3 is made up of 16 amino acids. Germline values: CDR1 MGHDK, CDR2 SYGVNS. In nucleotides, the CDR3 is TGTGCCAGTGACAGGGGATGGGAGGCCCGCAATCAGCCCCAGCATTTT. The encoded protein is CASDRGWEARNQPQHF.

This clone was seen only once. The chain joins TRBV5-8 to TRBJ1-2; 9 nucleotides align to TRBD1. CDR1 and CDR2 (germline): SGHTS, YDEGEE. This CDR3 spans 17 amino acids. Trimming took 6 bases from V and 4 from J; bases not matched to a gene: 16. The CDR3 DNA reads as TGTGCCAGCAAACTACGATCGGGTGGACAGGGGATCTATGGCTACACCTTC. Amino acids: CASKLRSGGQGIYGYTF.

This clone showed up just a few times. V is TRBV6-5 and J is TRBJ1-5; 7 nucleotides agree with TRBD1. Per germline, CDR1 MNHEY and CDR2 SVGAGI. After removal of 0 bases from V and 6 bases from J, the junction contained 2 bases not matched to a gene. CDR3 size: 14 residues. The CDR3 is CASSYSAGGQPQHF. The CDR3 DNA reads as TGTGCCAGCAGTTACTCAGCAGGGGGTCAGCCCCAGCATTTT.

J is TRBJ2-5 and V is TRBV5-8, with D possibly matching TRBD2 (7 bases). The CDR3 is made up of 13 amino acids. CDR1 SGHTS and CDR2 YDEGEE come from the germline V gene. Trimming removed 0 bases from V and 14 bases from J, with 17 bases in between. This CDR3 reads CASSLVMRGHYYF. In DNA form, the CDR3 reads TGTGCCAGCAGCTTGGTTATGCGGGGGCATTATTACTTC.

The CDR3 coding sequence is TGTGCCAGTACCCAGGGTGAGTACGGTGAAGCTTTCTTT. This encodes CASTQGEYGEAFF. This chain uses TRBV19 with TRBJ1-1; D may be TRBD1 (5 bases). In germline, CDR1 is LNHDA, CDR2 SQIVND (reference sequence). The CDR3 has 13 amino acids. Trimming stripped 7 bases from V and 7 bases from J, with 16 bases between.

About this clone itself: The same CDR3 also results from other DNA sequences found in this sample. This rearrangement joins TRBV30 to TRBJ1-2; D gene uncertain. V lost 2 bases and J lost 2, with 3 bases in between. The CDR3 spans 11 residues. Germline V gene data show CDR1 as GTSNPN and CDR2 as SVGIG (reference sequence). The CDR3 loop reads CAWSQNYGYTF. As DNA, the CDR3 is TGTGCCTGGAGTCAGAACTATGGCTACACCTTC.